This T cell receptor (beta chain) was found in a study of vaccination effects on CD4 cells after COVID-19. Trimming shortened V by 0 bases and J by 10 bases, and 13 bases separated the two germline ends. This CDR3 spans 13 amino acids. Findings and caveats of the study: In healthy vaccinees, only 1 of 255 vaccine-induced clones cross-reacted with common cold coronaviruses.

Profiling relied on immunoSEQ multiplex PCR, and the TCRdb table lists in-frame clones only, not all of them. The sample lists around 70,000 clones; roughly three quarters were seen once. A note on this clone: What it recognizes is unknown.

Isolation of CD4+ T cells took place after around 10 days of culture. This TCR was sampled from a human donor who received a COVID-19 vaccine. The material was CD4+ T cells from PBMCs cultured without peptide, obtained before COVID-19 vaccination. The genes are TRBV5-3 and TRBJ1-1, with D maybe TRBD1 (6 bases). TRBV5-3 is noted as an ORF with a role that remains uncertain. CDR3 region: CARSLVDSRGAFF. DNA for the CDR3: TGTGCCAGAAGCTTGGTGGATAGCAGGGGAGCTTTCTTT.